The 26 T cell receptor beta chains in this list originate from one sample, sequenced in a study of CD8 T cells in ankylosing spondylitis (TCRdb year 2017). Study-wide conclusions, independent of this receptor: Blood from ankylosing spondylitis patients appeared to be characterized by a TCR beta motif composed of 7 to 9 highly homologous amino acid variants.

The antigens of these receptors remain unknown. The protocol used for the library was 5' RACE. Sequencer: Illumina HiSeq 2500. TCRdb reprocessing: public reads trimmed at Q25 with fastp, clones called with MiXCR, in-frame beta chains kept. One record per CDR3 amino acid sequence lists the most common genes and DNA. This sample is represented by more than 500,000 distinct CDR3 sequences; 5.3% of them were singletons. Under 4.5% of the sample goes to the ten largest clones. Sequenced input: blood, either unsorted or a sorted T cell fraction (not recorded which). The receptors shown here come from a male donor with ankylosing spondylitis.

This clonotype was counted ten times or more. For the CDR3, the DNA is TGCAGTGCTAGAGATCGAACTAGCGGAAACTACAATGAGCAGTTCTTC. It translates to CSARDRTSGNYNEQFF. The chain has TRBV20-1 and TRBJ2-1, with 8 nucleotides matching TRBD2. Trimming cost V 0 bases and J 3 bases; bases outside gene matches: 7. CDR1 DFQATT and CDR2 SNEGSKA come from the germline V gene (reference sequence). This CDR3 region has 16 residues.

This clonotype came up a few times. V gene TRBV5-1 combines with J gene TRBJ2-1; D is unclear. The CDR3 totals 17 residues. Germline loops: CDR1 SGHRS, CDR2 YFSETQ. V was shortened by 1 base and J by 0 bases, with 14 bases between the two germline ends. Here the CDR3 DNA reads TGCGCCAGCAGCTTGTTTACCCTCATGAGCTCCTACAATGAGCAGTTCTTC. Encoded protein: CASSLFTLMSSYNEQFF.

In this sample, this clonotype turned up many times. CDR3 residues: CATQVAGVSTDTQYF. As DNA, the CDR3 is TGTGCCACGCAGGTCGCGGGAGTTAGCACAGATACGCAGTATTTT. The chain has TRBV10-3 and TRBJ2-3; 7 bases align to TRBD2. CDR1 is ENHRY and CDR2 is SYGVKD in the germline V gene. V lost 10 bases to trimming and J lost 0 bases; unmatched junction nucleotides: 10. The CDR3 contains 15 residues.

This clonotype appeared many times. V usage is TRBV21-1 and J usage is TRBJ1-6; TRBD1 is the table's D call, not checked against the DNA. TRBV21-1 is described as a pseudogene. CDR3 size: 17 residues. CDR3 DNA: TGTGCCAGCAGCAAACAGGGTAGGGAGACCTCTAATTCACCCCTCCACTTT. It specifies CASSKQGRETSNSPLHF.

This clonotype was observed many times. J is TRBJ2-1 and V is TRBV5-6; a weak D match, TRBD2 (6 bases). V was pared by 2 bases and J by 6 bases, with 21 bases between. The germline V gene has CDR1 SGHDT and CDR2 YYEEEE. The length of the CDR3 is 17 residues. The CDR3 DNA sequence: TGTGCCAGCAGCTTCGGTTTTGGAGCCTTGGGGGGCAATGAGCAGTTCTTC. Protein product: CASSFGFGALGGNEQFF.

This clonotype was observed many times. V gene TRBV11-2 combines with J gene TRBJ1-4, with 8 bases identical to TRBD1. After removal of 1 base from V and 10 bases from J, the junction contained 17 bases not matched to a gene. Germline lookup yields CDR1 SGHAT and CDR2 FQNNGV. This CDR3 has 18 amino acids. The CDR3 here is CASSLVSSGTGTFGKLFF. The CDR3 nucleotides are TGTGCCAGCAGCTTAGTCTCCTCAGGGACAGGCACTTTCGGAAAACTGTTTTTT.

The chain carries TRBV18 and TRBJ1-1; D call uncertain. The CDR3 consists of 15 residues. Per the germline V gene, CDR1 is KGHSH and CDR2 is LQKENI. The V end lost 3 bases, the J end lost 1 base, and 12 bases lay between the germline ends. Here the CDR3 DNA reads TGTGCCAGCTCACCTGTGGGATTCTCGAACACTGAAGCTTTCTTT. Protein: CASSPVGFSNTEAFF.

The table lists this clonotype with many counts. The chain uses TRBV29-1 and TRBJ1-2, with D uncertain. This CDR3 comprises 12 residues. With 5 bases removed from V and 0 bases from J, the gap between germline ends came to 7 bases. Germline CDR1 reads SQVTM; CDR2 reads ANQGSEA. CDR3 DNA: TGCAGCGTTACAGTTACTAACTATGGCTACACCTTC. It encodes CSVTVTNYGYTF.

This clonotype was observed at least ten times. The J gene is TRBJ2-2, the V gene TRBV12-3 or TRBV12-4; TRBD2 matches at 8 bases. CDR3 length: 16 amino acids. Trimming at V came to 5 bases and at J to 5 bases, leaving 10 bases not matched to a gene. CDR3 nucleotides: TGTGCCAGCAGTCCCCCGCCGGGGGGGTGGACCGGGGAGCTGTTTTTT. Translated, it gives CASSPPPGGWTGELFF.

In regard to this clonotype: Possible read error: a much larger clone is one base away. The J gene is TRBJ2-2, the V gene TRBV15; 10 bases are shared with TRBD2. Germline lookup yields CDR1 LNHNV and CDR2 YYDKDF (reference sequence). CDR3 length: 15 amino acids. As DNA, the CDR3 is TGTACCACGAAAAGGCTAGCGGGAGATGACGGGGAGCTGTTTTTT. It translates to CTTKRLAGDDGELFF. Together with reference TRBV15 and TRBJ2-2, the CDR3 gives the full variable domain: DAMVIQNPRYQVTQFGKPVTLSCSQTLNHNVMYWYQQKSSQAPKLLFHYYDKDFNNEADTPDNFQSRRPNTSFCFLDIRSPGLGDTAMYLCTTKRLAGDDGELFFGEGSRLTVL.

The chain uses TRBV28 and TRBJ1-5; D gene unclear. V gave up 2 bases and J gave up 6 bases, with 17 bases separating them. Germline-derived CDR1 and CDR2 are MDHEN and SYDVKM. The CDR3 loop spans 16 amino acids. The CDR3 bases are TGTGCCAGCAGTTTAGGCGGCCGAGGGAGTGGTCAGCCCCAGCATTTT. Translation gives CASSLGGRGSGQPQHF.

The chain is built from TRBV15 and TRBJ2-3; D is uncertain. Germline V gives CDR1 LNHNV, CDR2 YYDKDF (reference sequence). The CDR3 runs to 14 residues. V lost 1 base to trimming and J lost 4 bases, with 9 bases between them. The CDR3 region is CATSRAKIPDTQYF. CDR3 DNA: TGTGCCACCAGCAGAGCCAAAATCCCAGATACGCAGTATTTT. The full variable domain, its missing parts supplied by reference TRBV15 and TRBJ2-3, is DAMVIQNPRYQVTQFGKPVTLSCSQTLNHNVMYWYQQKSSQAPKLLFHYYDKDFNNEADTPDNFQSRRPNTSFCFLDIRSPGLGDTAMYLCATSRAKIPDTQYFGPGTRLTVL.

Many counts were recorded for this clonotype. The V gene is TRBV20-1, the J gene TRBJ1-2; 9 bases agree with TRBD1. Germline values: CDR1 DFQATT, CDR2 SNEGSKA (reference sequence). J was trimmed by 4 bases and V by 5 bases; bases with no gene match: 8. CDR3 length equals 14 residues. The CDR3 sequence: CSAFTGTGIYGYTF. CDR3 coding DNA: TGCAGTGCTTTCACGGGGACAGGGATCTATGGCTACACCTTC.

V gene TRBV4-1 combines with J gene TRBJ2-2; D is perhaps TRBD2 (6 bases). The CDR3 extends over 17 amino acids. Germline V gene lookup returns CDR1 MGHRA and CDR2 YSYEKL. V was trimmed by 3 bases and J by 3 bases, leaving 17 bases between them. The CDR3 loop is CASSHKRGGTDTGELFF. The DNA for the CDR3 is TGCGCCAGCAGCCACAAGAGAGGAGGGACCGACACCGGGGAGCTGTTTTTT.

There are many counts of this clonotype. The J gene is TRBJ2-7, the V gene TRBV5-5; 7 bases are shared with TRBD2. Germline CDR1 SGHKS, CDR2 YYEKEE (reference sequence). The CDR3 runs to 14 residues. The junction had 6 bases not matched to a gene; V was cut back by 2 bases and J by 4 bases. The CDR3 is CASSFDTGGYEQYF. CDR3 sequence (DNA): TGTGCCAGCAGCTTTGACACGGGGGGTTACGAGCAGTACTTC.

At least ten counts were recorded for this clonotype. The chain uses TRBV6-5 and TRBJ1-3; D possibly corresponds to TRBD1 (6 bases). This CDR3 is built from 15 residues. V gave up 4 bases and J gave up 0 bases, with 10 bases separating them. Germline loops: CDR1 MNHEY, CDR2 SVGAGI. Here the CDR3 reads CASSSTGYSGNTIYF. CDR3 nucleotide sequence: TGTGCCAGCAGTTCCACAGGGTACTCTGGAAACACCATATATTTT.

This clonotype was seen ten or more times. The chain has TRBV25-1 and TRBJ2-5, with 8 bases fitting TRBD1. V was clipped by 8 bases and J by 4 bases; unmatched bases: 6. Germline V gene lookup returns CDR1 MGHDK and CDR2 SYGVNS. The CDR3 runs 13 residues. The CDR3 protein is CASGQGVGETQYF. The DNA for the CDR3 is TGTGCCAGCGGACAGGGAGTAGGAGAGACCCAGTACTTC.

The table lists this clonotype with many counts. The chain employs TRBV4-1 and TRBJ1-1; D might be TRBD1 (5 bases). Trimming removed 5 bases at V and 5 bases at J, with 12 bases between. Germline V gene lookup returns CDR1 MGHRA and CDR2 YSYEKL. CDR3 length equals 13 residues. CDR3 sequence reads: CASSARVRTEAFF. CDR3 nucleotide sequence: TGCGCCAGCAGCGCCAGGGTTAGGACTGAAGCTTTCTTT.

Many counts were recorded for this clonotype. V and J are TRBV5-1 and TRBJ2-7; a possible D gene is TRBD2 (5 bases). CDR1 SGHRS and CDR2 YFSETQ come from the germline V gene. V was clipped by 4 bases and J by 4 bases, with 12 bases between them. The CDR3 runs to 13 residues. The CDR3 loop reads CASSRPPGYEQYF. The CDR3 DNA sequence: TGCGCCAGCAGCAGGCCCCCGGGGTACGAGCAGTACTTC. The entire variable domain, with the rest obtained from reference TRBV5-1 and TRBJ2-7, is as follows: KAGVTQTPRYLIKTRGQQVTLSCSPISGHRSVSWYQQTPGQGLQFLFEYFSETQRNKGNFPGRFSGRQFSNSRSEMNVSTLELGDSALYLCASSRPPGYEQYFGPGTRLTVT.

This clonotype was found many times. The chain employs TRBV12-3 or TRBV12-4 and TRBJ1-2, with D uncertain. V lost 7 bases and J 8 bases, leaving 17 bases between the germline ends. The length of the CDR3 is 13 residues. The CDR3 nucleotides are TGTGCCAGCACCCCCCTAGAAGGAGTCGGCTACACCTTC. As protein: CASTPLEGVGYTF.

This clonotype was seen only a few times. The CDR3 region is CSASEGAATEAFF. DNA for the CDR3: TGCAGTGCTAGCGAGGGGGCGGCGACTGAAGCTTTCTTT. This chain uses TRBV20-1 with TRBJ1-1; 7 bases agree with TRBD1. This CDR3 is 13 amino acids long. CDR1 and CDR2 from the germline V gene are DFQATT and SNEGSKA (reference sequence). Trimming cost V 3 bases and J 5 bases; bases outside gene matches: 6.

This clonotype was picked up many times. The chain uses TRBV12-3 or TRBV12-4 and TRBJ1-5; D is ambiguous. The V and J ends lost 6 bases and 2 bases respectively, with 11 bases between them. This CDR3 contains 14 residues. The CDR3, as DNA: TGTGCCAGCAGAGGAGTTTTTGGCAATCAGCCCCAGCATTTT. Protein: CASRGVFGNQPQHF.

The chain couples TRBV12-3 or TRBV12-4 to TRBJ2-1; D is unresolved. V shed 3 bases and J shed 10 bases, with 7 bases lying between them. The CDR3 has 11 amino acids. In DNA, the CDR3 is TGTGCCAGCAGTTTTAACGTAGAGCAGTTCTTC. Translation: CASSFNVEQFF.

In its sample, this clonotype was seen many times. The rearrangement uses TRBV7-2 and TRBJ2-2; D remains ambiguous. Trimming removed 3 bases at V and 0 bases at J, with 8 bases between. CDR1 SGHTA and CDR2 FQGNSA come from the germline V gene. The CDR3 is 15 amino acids. The CDR3 DNA follows: TGTGCCAGCAGCTTTAGGGTTTCGAACACCGGGGAGCTGTTTTTT. Translation: CASSFRVSNTGELFF.

This clonotype was seen many times. The V call is TRBV4-2, the J call TRBJ1-4; D may be TRBD1 (5 bases). V was trimmed by 2 bases and J by 6 bases, leaving 16 bases between them. This CDR3 contains 16 residues. Per the germline V gene, CDR1 is LGHNA and CDR2 is YNFKEQ. CDR3 DNA: TGTGCCAGCAGCCAACGGGTGGCCAGGGAGTATGAAAAACTGTTTTTT. Translated: CASSQRVAREYEKLFF.

This clonotype has a count of ten or more. CDR3 DNA: TGCAGCGTTGAGGGGGCCTATGGCTACACCTTC. Translating it yields CSVEGAYGYTF. The chain carries TRBV29-1 and TRBJ1-2, with TRBD1 as a possible D gene (6 bases). The CDR3 loop spans 11 amino acids. Trimming cost V 3 bases and J 4 bases, with 6 bases left between them. CDR1 is SQVTM and CDR2 is ANQGSEA in the germline V gene.